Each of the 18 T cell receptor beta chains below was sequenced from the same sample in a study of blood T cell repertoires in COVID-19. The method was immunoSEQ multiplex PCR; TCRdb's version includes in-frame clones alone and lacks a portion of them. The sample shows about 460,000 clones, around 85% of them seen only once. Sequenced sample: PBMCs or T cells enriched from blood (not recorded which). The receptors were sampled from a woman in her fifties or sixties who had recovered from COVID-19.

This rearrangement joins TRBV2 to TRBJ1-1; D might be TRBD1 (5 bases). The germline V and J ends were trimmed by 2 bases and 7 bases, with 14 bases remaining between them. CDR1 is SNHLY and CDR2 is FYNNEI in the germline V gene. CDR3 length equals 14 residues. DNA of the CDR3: TGTGCCAGCAGTGAATATGGGGCGGGGGGTGAAGCTTTCTTT. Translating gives CASSEYGAGGEAFF. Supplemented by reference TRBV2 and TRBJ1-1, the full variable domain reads EPEVTQTPSHQVTQMGQEVILRCVPISNHLYFYWYRQILGQKVEFLVSFYNNEISEKSEIFDDQFSVERPDGSNFTLKIRSTKLEDSAMYFCASSEYGAGGEAFFGQGTRLTVV.

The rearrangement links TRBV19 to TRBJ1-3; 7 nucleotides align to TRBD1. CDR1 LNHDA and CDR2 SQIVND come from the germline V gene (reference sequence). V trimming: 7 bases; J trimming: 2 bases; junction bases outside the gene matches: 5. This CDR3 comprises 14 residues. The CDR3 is CASTVQGAGNTIYF. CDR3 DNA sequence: TGTGCCAGTACCGTTCAGGGGGCTGGAAACACCATATATTTT.

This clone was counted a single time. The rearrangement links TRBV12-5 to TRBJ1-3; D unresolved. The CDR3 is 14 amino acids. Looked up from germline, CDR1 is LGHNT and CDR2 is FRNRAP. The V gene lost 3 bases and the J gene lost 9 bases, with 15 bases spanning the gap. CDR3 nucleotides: TGTGCTAGTGGTTTAACTCTAGCCGGGCCCACCATATATTTT. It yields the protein CASGLTLAGPTIYF.

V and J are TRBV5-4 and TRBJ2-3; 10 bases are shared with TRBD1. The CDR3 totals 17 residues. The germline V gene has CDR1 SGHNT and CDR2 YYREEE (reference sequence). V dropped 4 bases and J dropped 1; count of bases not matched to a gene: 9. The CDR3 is CASSPNTGTGGTDTQYF. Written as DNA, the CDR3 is TGTGCCAGCAGCCCAAATACCGGGACAGGGGGCACAGATACGCAGTATTTT. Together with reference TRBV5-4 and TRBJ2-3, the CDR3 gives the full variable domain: ETGVTQSPTHLIKTRGQQVTLRCSSQSGHNTVSWYQQALGQGPQFIFQYYREEENGRGNFPPRFSGLQFPNYSSELNVNALELDDSALYLCASSPNTGTGGTDTQYFGPGTRLTVL.

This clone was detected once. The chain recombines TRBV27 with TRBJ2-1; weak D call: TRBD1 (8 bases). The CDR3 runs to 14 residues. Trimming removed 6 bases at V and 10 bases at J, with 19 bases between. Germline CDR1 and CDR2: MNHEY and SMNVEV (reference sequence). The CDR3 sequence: CASRALDREGEQFF. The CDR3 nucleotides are TGTGCCAGCAGAGCCCTGGACAGGGAGGGCGAGCAGTTCTTC.

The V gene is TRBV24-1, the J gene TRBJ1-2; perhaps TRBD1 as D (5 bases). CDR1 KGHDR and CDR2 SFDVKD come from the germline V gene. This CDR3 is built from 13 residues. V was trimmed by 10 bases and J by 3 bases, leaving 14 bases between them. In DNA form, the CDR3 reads TGTGCCACAGCTGAGGCGGGGGACTATGGCTACACCTTC. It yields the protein CATAEAGDYGYTF.

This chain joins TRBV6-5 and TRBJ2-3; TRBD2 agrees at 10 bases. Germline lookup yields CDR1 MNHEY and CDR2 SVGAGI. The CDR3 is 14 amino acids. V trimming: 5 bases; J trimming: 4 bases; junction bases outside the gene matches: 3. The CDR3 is CASSSGGVADTQYF. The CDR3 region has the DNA TGTGCCAGCAGTAGCGGGGGGGTAGCAGATACGCAGTATTTT.

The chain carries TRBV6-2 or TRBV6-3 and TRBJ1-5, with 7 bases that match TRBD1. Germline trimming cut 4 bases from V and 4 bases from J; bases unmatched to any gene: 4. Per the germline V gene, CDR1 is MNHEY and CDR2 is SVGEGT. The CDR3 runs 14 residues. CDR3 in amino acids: CASSFRDRNQPQHF. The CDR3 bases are TGTGCCAGCAGTTTTCGGGACAGAAATCAGCCCCAGCATTTT.

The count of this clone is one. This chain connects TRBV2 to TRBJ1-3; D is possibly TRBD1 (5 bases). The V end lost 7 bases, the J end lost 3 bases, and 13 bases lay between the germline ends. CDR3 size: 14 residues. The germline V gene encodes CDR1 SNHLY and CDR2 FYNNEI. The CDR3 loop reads CASTLEGFGNTIYF. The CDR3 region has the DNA TGTGCCAGCACCTTGGAGGGGTTTGGAAACACCATATATTTT. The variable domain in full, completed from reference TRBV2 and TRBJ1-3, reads EPEVTQTPSHQVTQMGQEVILRCVPISNHLYFYWYRQILGQKVEFLVSFYNNEISEKSEIFDDQFSVERPDGSNFTLKIRSTKLEDSAMYFCASTLEGFGNTIYFGEGSWLTVV.

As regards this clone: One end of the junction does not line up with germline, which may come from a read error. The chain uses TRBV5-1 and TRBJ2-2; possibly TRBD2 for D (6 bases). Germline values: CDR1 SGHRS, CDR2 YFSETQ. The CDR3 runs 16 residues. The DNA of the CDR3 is TGCGCCAGCAGCTTGGCCGGGACTTCGAACGCCGGGGAGCTGTTTTTT. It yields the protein CASSLAGTSNAGELFF.

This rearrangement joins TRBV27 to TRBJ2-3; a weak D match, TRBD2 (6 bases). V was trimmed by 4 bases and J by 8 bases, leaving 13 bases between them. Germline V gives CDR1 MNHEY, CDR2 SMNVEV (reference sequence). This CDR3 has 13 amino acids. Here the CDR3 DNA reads TGTGCCAGCAGTTACGGGAGTAAGGGTACGCAGTATTTT. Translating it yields CASSYGSKGTQYF.

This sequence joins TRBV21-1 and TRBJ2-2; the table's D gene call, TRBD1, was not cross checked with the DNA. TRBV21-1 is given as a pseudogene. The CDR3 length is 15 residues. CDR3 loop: CASSKWTGNTGELFF. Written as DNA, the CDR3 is TGTGCCAGCAGCAAGTGGACAGGGAACACCGGGGAGCTGTTTTTT.

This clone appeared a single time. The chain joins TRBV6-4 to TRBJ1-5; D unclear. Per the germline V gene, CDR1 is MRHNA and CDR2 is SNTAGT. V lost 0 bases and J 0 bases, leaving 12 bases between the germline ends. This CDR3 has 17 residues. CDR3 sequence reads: CASSDSGRNVSNQPQHF. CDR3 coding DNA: TGTGCCAGCAGTGACTCGGGCAGAAACGTTAGCAATCAGCCCCAGCATTTT.

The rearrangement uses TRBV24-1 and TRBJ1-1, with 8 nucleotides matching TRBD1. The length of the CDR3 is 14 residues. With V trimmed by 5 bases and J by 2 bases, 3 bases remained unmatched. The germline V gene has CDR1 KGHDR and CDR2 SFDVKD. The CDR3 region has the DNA TGTGCCACCAGTGGAGGGACAGGCAACACTGAAGCTTTCTTT. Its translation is CATSGGTGNTEAFF.

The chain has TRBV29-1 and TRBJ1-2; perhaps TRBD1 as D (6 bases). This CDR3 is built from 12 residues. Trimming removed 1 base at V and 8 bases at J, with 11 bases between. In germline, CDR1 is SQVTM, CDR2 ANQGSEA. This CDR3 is CSVEGRGAGYTF. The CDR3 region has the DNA TGCAGCGTTGAAGGCAGGGGAGCAGGCTACACCTTC.

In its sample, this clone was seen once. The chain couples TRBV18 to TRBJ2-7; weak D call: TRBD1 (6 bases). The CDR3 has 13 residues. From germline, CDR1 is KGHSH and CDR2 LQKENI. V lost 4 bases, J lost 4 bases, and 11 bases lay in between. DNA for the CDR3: TGTGCCAGCTCACTGACAGGACAGTACGAGCAGTACTTC. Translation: CASSLTGQYEQYF.

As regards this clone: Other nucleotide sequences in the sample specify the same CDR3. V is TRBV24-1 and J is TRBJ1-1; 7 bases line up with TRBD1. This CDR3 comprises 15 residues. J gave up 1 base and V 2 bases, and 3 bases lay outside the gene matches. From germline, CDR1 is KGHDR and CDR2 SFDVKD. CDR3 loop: CATSDSRQGNTEAFF. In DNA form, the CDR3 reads TGTGCCACCAGTGATTCCAGACAGGGGAACACTGAAGCTTTCTTT.

This CDR3 reads CASSQVGTGGASPLHF. The CDR3 DNA reads as TGCGCCAGCAGCCAAGTGGGGACAGGGGGCGCTTCACCCCTCCACTTT. J is TRBJ1-6 and V is TRBV4-1; TRBD1 matches at 12 bases. The CDR3 runs 16 residues. Trimming took 1 base from V and 9 from J; bases not matched to a gene: 4. CDR1 and CDR2 from the germline V gene are MGHRA and YSYEKL.